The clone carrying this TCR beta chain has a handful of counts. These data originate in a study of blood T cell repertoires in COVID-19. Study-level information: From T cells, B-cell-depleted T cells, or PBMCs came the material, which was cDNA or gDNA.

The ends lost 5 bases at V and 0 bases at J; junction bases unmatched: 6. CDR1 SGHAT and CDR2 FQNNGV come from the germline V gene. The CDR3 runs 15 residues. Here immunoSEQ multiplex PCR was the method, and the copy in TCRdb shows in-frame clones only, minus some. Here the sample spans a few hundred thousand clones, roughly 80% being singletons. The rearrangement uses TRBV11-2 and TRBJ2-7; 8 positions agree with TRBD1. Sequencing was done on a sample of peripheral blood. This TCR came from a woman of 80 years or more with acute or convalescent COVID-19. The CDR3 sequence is CASSPRQGSSYEQYF. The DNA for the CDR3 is TGTGCCAGCAGCCCCAGACAGGGGAGCTCCTACGAGCAGTACTTC. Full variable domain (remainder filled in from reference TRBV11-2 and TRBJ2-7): EAGVAQSPRYKIIEKRQSVAFWCNPISGHATLYWYQQILGQGPKLLIQFQNNGVVDDSQLPKDRFSAERLKGVDSTLKIQPAKLEDSAVYLCASSPRQGSSYEQYFGPGTRLTVT.